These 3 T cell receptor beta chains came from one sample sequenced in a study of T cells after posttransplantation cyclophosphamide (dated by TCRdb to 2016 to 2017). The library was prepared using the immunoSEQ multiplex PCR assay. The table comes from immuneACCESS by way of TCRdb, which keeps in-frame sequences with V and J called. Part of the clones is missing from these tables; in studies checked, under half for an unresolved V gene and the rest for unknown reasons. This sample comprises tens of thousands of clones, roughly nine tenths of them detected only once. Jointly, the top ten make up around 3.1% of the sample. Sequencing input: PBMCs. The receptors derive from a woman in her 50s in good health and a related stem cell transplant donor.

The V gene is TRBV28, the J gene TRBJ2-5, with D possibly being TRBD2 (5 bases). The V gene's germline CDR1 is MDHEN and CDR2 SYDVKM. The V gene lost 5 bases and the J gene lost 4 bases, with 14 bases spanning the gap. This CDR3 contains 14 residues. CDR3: CASSLSFAGETQYF. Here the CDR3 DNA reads TGTGCCAGCAGTCTCTCTTTTGCGGGAGAGACCCAGTACTTC. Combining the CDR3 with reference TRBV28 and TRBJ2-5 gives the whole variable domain DVKVTQSSRYLVKRTGEKVFLECVQDMDHENMFWYRQDPGLGLRLIYFSYDVKMKEKGDIPEGYSVSREKKERFSLILESASTNQTSMYLCASSLSFAGETQYFGPGTRLLVL.

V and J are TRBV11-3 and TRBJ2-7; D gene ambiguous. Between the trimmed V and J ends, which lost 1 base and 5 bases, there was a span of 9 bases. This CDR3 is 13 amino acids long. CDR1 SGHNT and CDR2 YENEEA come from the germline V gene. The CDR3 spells CASSLGSGDEQYF. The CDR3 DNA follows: TGTGCCAGCAGCTTAGGATCGGGTGACGAGCAGTACTTC. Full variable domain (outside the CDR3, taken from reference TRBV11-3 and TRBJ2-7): EAGVVQSPRYKIIEKKQPVAFWCNPISGHNTLYWYLQNLGQGPELLIRYENEEAVDDSQLPKDRFSAERLKGVDSTLKIQPAELGDSAVYLCASSLGSGDEQYFGPGTRLTVT.

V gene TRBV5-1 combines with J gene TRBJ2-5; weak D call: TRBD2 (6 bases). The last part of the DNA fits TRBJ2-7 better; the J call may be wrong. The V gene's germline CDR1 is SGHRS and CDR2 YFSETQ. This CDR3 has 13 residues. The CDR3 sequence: CASSRPGGGEQYF. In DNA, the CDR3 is TGCGCCAGCAGCCGACCTGGGGGAGGCGAGCAGTACTTC.